This is a list of T cell receptor beta chains from one sample in a study of blood T cell repertoires in COVID-19. TCRdb's table, derived via immunoSEQ multiplex PCR, lists solely in-frame clones and lacks some. The sample contains about 92,000 clones, around 88% of which appear only once. The sequenced material came from peripheral blood. These receptors all stem from a woman aged 60 to 75 with COVID-19, enrolled during active disease. The CDR3 runs from the conserved cysteine through the conserved F or W.

v_gene | CDR3aa
TRBV7-8 | CASSLGNRGPEWMYSPLHF
TRBV12-3/TRBV12-4 | CASSLGSNSPLHF
TRBV15 | CATSRGQGGISPLHF
TRBV27 | CASSYRDRDTEAFF
TRBV7-9 | CASSPYPTGQPQHF
TRBV5-6 | CASSLGQGKSGGYTF
TRBV7-9 | CASSGNRGEETQYF
TRBV7-9 | CASSLGAGLNYGYTF
TRBV3-1/TRBV3-2 | CASSQGGQKRSYNEQFF
TRBV30 | CAWARQGRSGYTF
TRBV5-6 | CASSLGQGPYGYTF
TRBV7-6 | CASSSVTRGDQETQYF
TRBV6-2/TRBV6-3 | CASSYTSQSYEQYF
TRBV5-1 | CASSLAPGGLPNSPLHF
TRBV7-2 | CASQRGGGNQETQYF
TRBV30 | CAWTQGSRTDTQYF
TRBV28 | CASSSGQVGPYGYTF
TRBV11-2 | CASSFDTVYNEQFF
TRBV7-2 | CASSLKASYEQYF
TRBV4-1 | CASSRRAGRTEAFF
TRBV7-2 | CASRSRPQGVGYTF
TRBV19 | CASSIPGQGYNEQFF
TRBV5-1 | CASSLGDRDSYGYTF
TRBV6-6 | CASTAQGAVSNQPQHF
TRBV6-2/TRBV6-3 | CASSSGITQYF
TRBV6-7 | CASEDSSYEQYF
TRBV4-2 | CASSQTRRNRETSPLHF
TRBV30 | CAWSVRTRGNQPQHF
TRBV7-2 | CASSPLLSGVGGYTF
TRBV4-1 | CASSHLGLAGVQETQYF
TRBV19 | CASRRQGENGYTF
TRBV19 | CASSIPRNPASSYNSPLHF
TRBV9 | CASSAEGQGRGYTF
TRBV5-5 | CASSFGQGMNEQFF
TRBV7-9 | CASSRGGSEETQYF
TRBV2 | CASSPRQGNNSPLHF
TRBV5-1 | CASSFQTGDVTEAFF
TRBV10-1 | CASSDTGTGADTQYF
TRBV29-1 | CSVGQSNEKLFF
TRBV6-6 | CASSYTGTVNGYTF
TRBV24-1 | CATSGSTDTQYF